Listed below are T cell receptor beta chains from one sample, sequenced in a study of shared clonotypes between healthy human individuals. Method: immunoSEQ multiplex PCR; TCRdb's copy keeps in-frame clones and lacks some. The table records over 400,000 clones, roughly 95% of them present only once. The specimen sequenced was naive CD4+ T cells sorted from blood. These receptors came from a woman aged 25-40 years in good health. Both conserved end residues are part of each CDR3. The order of the fields is V gene, clone size, D gene, J gene, CDR3 protein, CDR3 DNA. A D gene is named only where the DNA matches it firmly. Clone size is not always given. Where it is, it says once, few, many or a class for expanded clones.

TRBV21-1	.	.	TRBJ2-7	CASSKPPTRQTALWNEQYF	TGTGCCAGCAGCAAACCCCCCACGAGACAGACGGCCCTCTGGAACGAGCAGTACTTC
TRBV5-4	.	TRBD2	TRBJ2-7	CASTWGGPGGVYEQYF	TGTGCCAGCACCTGGGGGGGACCGGGAGGCGTCTACGAGCAGTACTTC
TRBV7-2	.	.	TRBJ2-7	CASSLVPSQYEQYF	TGTGCCAGCAGCTTAGTTCCCAGCCAGTACGAGCAGTACTTC
TRBV28	.	TRBD2	TRBJ2-7	CASSPGLAGAYEQYF	TGTGCCAGCAGTCCTGGACTAGCGGGAGCCTACGAGCAGTACTTC
TRBV7-6	.	.	TRBJ1-4	CASSQRSGGNEKLFF	TGTGCCAGCAGCCAAAGGAGTGGGGGTAATGAAAAACTGTTTTTT
TRBV29-1	.	.	TRBJ2-7	CSVEDERDYEQYF	TGCAGCGTTGAAGACGAGAGAGACTACGAGCAGTACTTC
TRBV5-4	.	TRBD2	TRBJ2-3	CASSLRLAESTDTQYF	TGTGCCAGCAGCTTGCGCCTAGCGGAAAGCACAGATACGCAGTATTTT
TRBV6-4	.	.	TRBJ1-2	CASSDWTSVVGYTF	TGTGCCAGCAGTGACTGGACTTCGGTTGTGGGCTACACCTTC
TRBV19	once	.	TRBJ2-2	CASSRHYGELFF	TGTGCCAGTAGTAGACATTACGGGGAGCTGTTTTTT
TRBV27	.	.	TRBJ2-7	CASSPSPYEQYF	TGTGCCAGCAGTCCCAGTCCCTACGAGCAGTACTTC
TRBV7-6	.	TRBD2	TRBJ2-3	CASSSGLAGGADTQYF	TGTGCCAGCAGCTCAGGACTAGCGGGAGGGGCAGATACGCAGTATTTT
TRBV28	once	TRBD1	TRBJ1-2	CASGTGGALDGYTF	TGTGCCAGTGGGACAGGGGGCGCGTTAGATGGCTACACCTTC
TRBV5-1	.	.	TRBJ2-3	CASSWGAGGTDTQYF	TGCGCCAGCAGCTGGGGGGCAGGAGGCACAGATACGCAGTATTTT
TRBV28	.	.	TRBJ1-5	CASSQTVPLGQPQHF	TGTGCCAGCAGTCAAACAGTCCCCTTGGGGCAGCCCCAGCATTTT
TRBV27	.	TRBD2	TRBJ2-7	CASSLSGTSASSYEQYF	TGTGCCAGCAGTTTATCTGGGACTAGCGCAAGCTCCTACGAGCAGTACTTC
TRBV19	.	.	TRBJ2-5	CASSSVEGETQYF	TGTGCCAGTAGTAGCGTGGAGGGGGAGACCCAGTACTTC
TRBV28	.	TRBD1	TRBJ1-1	CASSQLIHGTGIMNTEAFF	TGTGCCAGCAGTCAACTTATTCATGGGACAGGTATCATGAACACTGAAGCTTTCTTT
TRBV19	once	.	TRBJ2-5	CASSPDKVVGGGETQYF	TGTGCCAGTAGTCCGGACAAGGTTGTGGGAGGGGGAGAGACCCAGTACTTC
TRBV18	.	TRBD1	TRBJ1-2	CASSLGQGYNYGYTF	TGTGCCAGCTCATTAGGACAGGGGTATAACTATGGCTACACCTTC
TRBV7-3	.	.	TRBJ2-1	CASSLRASSTNEQFF	TGTGCCAGCAGCTTAAGGGCTAGCTCCACCAATGAGCAGTTCTTC
TRBV21-1	.	.	TRBJ2-7	CATRDPYGYEQYF	TGTGCCACCAGAGACCCCTATGGGTACGAGCAGTACTTC
TRBV19	.	.	TRBJ2-2	CASSIEGVNTGELFF	TGTGCCAGTAGTATAGAGGGAGTGAACACCGGGGAGCTGTTTTTT
TRBV7-9	.	.	TRBJ2-7	CASSLGADRSYEQYF	TGTGCCAGCAGCTTAGGAGCGGATCGCTCCTACGAGCAGTACTTC
TRBV6-5	.	TRBD2	TRBJ2-7	CASSYSLLARYYEQYF	TGTGCCAGCAGTTACTCTTTACTAGCGAGATACTACGAGCAGTACTTC
TRBV28	.	.	TRBJ2-3	CASSLVSGTDTQYF	TGTGCCAGCAGTTTAGTCTCCGGCACAGATACGCAGTATTTT
TRBV5-8	.	TRBD2	TRBJ2-1	CASSRYILAGGGEQFF	TGTGCCAGCAGCCGGTATATACTAGCGGGAGGAGGGGAGCAGTTCTTC
TRBV18	few	TRBD1	TRBJ2-7	CASSLDRLEEQYF	TGTGCCAGCTCATTGGACAGGTTAGAAGAGCAGTACTTC
TRBV28	.	.	TRBJ1-1	CASSPAGGGNTEAFF	TGTGCCAGCAGTCCAGCCGGGGGCGGCAACACTGAAGCTTTCTTT
TRBV6-4	once	.	TRBJ2-1	CASSDSSEPGYNEQFF	TGTGCCAGCAGTGACTCATCGGAACCGGGGTACAATGAGCAGTTCTTC
TRBV13	.	.	TRBJ2-7	CASSLGYGTHSYEQYF	TGTGCCAGCAGCTTAGGCTATGGCACGCACTCCTACGAGCAGTACTTC
TRBV7-2	.	TRBD1	TRBJ1-4	CASSLSPGQNNEKLFF	TGTGCCAGCAGCTTAAGCCCGGGACAGAATAACGAAAAACTGTTTTTT
TRBV7-9	.	TRBD1	TRBJ2-1	CASSVIETGGDEQFF	TGTGCCAGCAGCGTAATAGAGACAGGGGGCGATGAGCAGTTCTTC
TRBV21-1	.	.	TRBJ2-3	CASSKARGTGGEGTDTQYF	TGTGCCAGCAGCAAAGCGCGGGGGACAGGGGGCGAAGGTACAGATACGCAGTATTTT
TRBV30	.	.	TRBJ2-3	CAWWRGADTQYF	TGTGCCTGGTGGAGGGGGGCGGATACGCAGTATTTT
TRBV7-9	once	.	TRBJ1-1	CASSGLQGRAFF	TGTGCCAGCAGCGGACTGCAGGGTCGGGCTTTCTTT
TRBV5-8	once	TRBD1	TRBJ2-4	CASSFLGQGRYF	TGTGCCAGCAGCTTTTTGGGACAGGGGCGGTACTTC
TRBV28	.	.	TRBJ1-2	CASRIQGSYGYTF	TGTGCCAGCAGAATACAGGGAAGCTATGGCTACACCTTC
TRBV4-1	.	.	TRBJ2-5	CASSQNRGTETQYF	TGCGCCAGCAGCCAAAACCGGGGTACGGAGACCCAGTACTTC
TRBV18	.	.	TRBJ1-1	CASSPRQENTEAFF	TGTGCCAGCTCACCAAGGCAGGAGAACACTGAAGCTTTCTTT
TRBV4-1	.	TRBD1	TRBJ2-7	CASSHRPGTGGNEQYF	TGCGCCAGCAGCCACCGACCCGGGACAGGGGGCAACGAGCAGTACTTC
TRBV5-8	.	.	TRBJ2-3	CASSGVITDTQYF	TGTGCCAGCAGCGGGGTCATCACAGATACGCAGTATTTT
TRBV7-9	.	TRBD2	TRBJ2-7	CASSSGGAVEQYF	TGTGCCAGCAGCTCGGGGGGGGCTGTGGAGCAGTACTTC
TRBV2	.	.	TRBJ2-4	CASSGWGNIQNIQYF	TGTGCCAGCAGTGGATGGGGGAACATCCAAAACATTCAGTACTTC
TRBV7-2	.	.	TRBJ1-1	CASSTQLRTEAFF	TGTGCCAGCAGCACCCAACTCCGAACTGAAGCTTTCTTT
TRBV6-5	.	TRBD2	TRBJ2-7	CASSNSGSYEQYF	TGTGCCAGCAGTAATAGCGGGAGCTACGAGCAGTACTTC
TRBV30	.	.	TRBJ1-1	CAWEDTGLPGTEAFF	TGTGCCTGGGAAGATACAGGGTTACCGGGGACTGAAGCTTTCTTT
TRBV6-6	.	.	TRBJ1-3	CASSSTGNSGNTIYF	TGTGCCAGCAGTTCCACAGGGAACTCTGGAAACACCATATATTTT
TRBV5-1	.	TRBD2	TRBJ2-5	CASSLAQLAGGRGQETQYF	TGCGCCAGCAGCTTGGCCCAACTAGCGGGAGGGCGGGGCCAAGAGACCCAGTACTTC
TRBV2	.	.	TRBJ1-5	CASSEGGADQPQHF	TGTGCCAGCAGTGAGGGGGGGGCCGATCAGCCCCAGCATTTT
TRBV5-1	.	TRBD1	TRBJ2-5	CASREGQLAQETQYF	TGCGCCAGCAGAGAGGGACAGTTGGCACAAGAGACCCAGTACTTC